What follows is one T cell receptor (beta chain) and its context. Its target is unknown. This record belongs to a study of shared clonotypes between healthy human individuals. Overall study: Donors, aged 18 to 49, were a couple of women and three men. Study results and caveats: For naive CD4 cells, 4% to 6% of clonotypes were shared across a few donors. Naive subsets, compared against memory subsets, generally had larger estimated richness values.

The CDR3 loop spans 16 amino acids. Trimming cost V 3 bases and J 1 base, with 15 bases left between them. CDR1 and CDR2 (germline): MNHEY, SMNVEV (reference sequence). Measured with immunoSEQ multiplex PCR; TCRdb has only the in-frame clones, and not every one. The table lists around 320,000 clones, around nine tenths of them singletons, with 15% to 20% in the top ten. This sequence originates from a man younger than 35 in good health. V usage is TRBV27 and J usage is TRBJ1-1; D uncertain. The sequenced sample consisted of memory CD8+ T cells sorted from blood. Subset defined: CD45RO+ cells pooled with CCR7-negative TemRA cells. The CDR3 nucleotides read TGTGCCAGCAGTTTGGATCGTTGGGCCGCGAACACTGAAGCTTTCTTT. Translated, it gives CASSLDRWAANTEAFF.